One T cell receptor (beta chain) is described in this entry. What it binds is unknown. Other DNA sequences in this sample translate to the same CDR3. This specimen belongs to a study of shared clonotypes between healthy human individuals. Study summary: CD4 naive and memory got three plates each, CD8 naive two, CD8 memory one.

Study results and limitations: Generation probabilities were higher for clonotypes shared across all four sorted-subset donors than for unshared ones. Some naive CD4 clonotypes, 4% to 6%, turned up in common across several donors.

Here immunoSEQ multiplex PCR was the method, and the copy in TCRdb shows in-frame clones only, minus some. The data hold some 800,000 clones, with 85% to 95% observed a single time. Naive CD8 populations comprised CD45RO-negative cells positively selected for CCR7, excluding terminally differentiated effector memory CD45RA+ cells. This CDR3 has 12 amino acids. V was shortened by 3 bases and J by 1 base, with 2 bases between the two germline ends. Germline CDR1 and CDR2: KGHSH and LQKENI. The chain joins TRBV18 to TRBJ2-3; no reliable D call. Sequencing was performed on naive CD8+ T cells sorted from blood. The clonotype comes from a man aged 25 to 40 in good health. CDR3: CASSPGTDTQYF. In DNA, the CDR3 is TGTGCCAGCTCACCCGGCACAGATACGCAGTATTTT.